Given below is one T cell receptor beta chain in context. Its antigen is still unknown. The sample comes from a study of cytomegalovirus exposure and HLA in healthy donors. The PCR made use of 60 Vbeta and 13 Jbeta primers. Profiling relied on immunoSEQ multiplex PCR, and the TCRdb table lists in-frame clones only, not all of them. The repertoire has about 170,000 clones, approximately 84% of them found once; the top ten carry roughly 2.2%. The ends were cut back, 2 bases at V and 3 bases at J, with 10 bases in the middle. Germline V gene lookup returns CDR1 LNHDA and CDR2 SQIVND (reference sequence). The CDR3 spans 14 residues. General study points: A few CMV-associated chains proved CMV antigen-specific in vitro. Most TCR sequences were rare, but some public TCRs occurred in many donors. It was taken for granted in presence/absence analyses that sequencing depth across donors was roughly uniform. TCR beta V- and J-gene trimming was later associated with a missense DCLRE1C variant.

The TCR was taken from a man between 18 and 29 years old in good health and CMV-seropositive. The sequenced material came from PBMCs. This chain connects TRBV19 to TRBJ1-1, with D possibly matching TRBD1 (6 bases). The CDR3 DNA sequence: TGTGCCAGTAGTATACGACAGGTCCACACTGAAGCTTTCTTT. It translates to CASSIRQVHTEAFF.